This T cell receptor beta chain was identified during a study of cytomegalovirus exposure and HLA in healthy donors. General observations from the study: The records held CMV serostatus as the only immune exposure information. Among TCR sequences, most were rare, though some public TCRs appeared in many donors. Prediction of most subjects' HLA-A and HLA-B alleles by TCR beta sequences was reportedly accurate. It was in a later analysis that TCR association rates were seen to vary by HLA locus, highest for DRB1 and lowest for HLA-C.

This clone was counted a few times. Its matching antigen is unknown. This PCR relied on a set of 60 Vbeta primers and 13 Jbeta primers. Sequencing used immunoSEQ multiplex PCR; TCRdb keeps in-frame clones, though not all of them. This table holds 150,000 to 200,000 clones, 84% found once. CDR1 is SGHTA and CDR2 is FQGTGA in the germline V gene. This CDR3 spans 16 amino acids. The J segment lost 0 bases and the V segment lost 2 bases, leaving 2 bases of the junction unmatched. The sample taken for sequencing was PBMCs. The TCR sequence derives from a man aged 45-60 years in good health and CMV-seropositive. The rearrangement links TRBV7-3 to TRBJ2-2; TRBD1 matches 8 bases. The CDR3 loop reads CASSLPTGANTGELFF. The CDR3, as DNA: TGTGCCAGCAGCTTACCGACAGGGGCGAACACCGGGGAGCTGTTTTTT.